This entry lists 24 T cell receptor beta chains sequenced from one sample in a study of cytomegalovirus exposure and HLA in healthy donors. The PCR used 60 Vbeta and 13 Jbeta primers. Generated by immunoSEQ multiplex PCR, the TCRdb table keeps only in-frame clones and is missing some. Here the sample spans about 150,000 clones, approximately 65% being singletons. The sample comprised PBMCs. Receptors originate from a woman aged 60-75 years in good health and CMV-seronegative.

The rearrangement links TRBV10-2 to TRBJ2-1; 10 bases are a match to TRBD2. Germline CDR1 reads WSHSY; CDR2 reads SAAADI. V shed 7 bases and J 9 bases; nucleotides not matched to a gene: 9. The CDR3 extends over 14 amino acids. The CDR3 DNA sequence: TGCGCCAGCATGGTCCTAGCGGGAGTAGGTGAGCAGTTCTTC. This gives the protein CASMVLAGVGEQFF.

The CDR3 loop is CASSLTGNTEAFF. The CDR3, as DNA: TGTGCCAGCAGCTTAACCGGGAACACTGAAGCTTTCTTT. This rearrangement joins TRBV11-1 to TRBJ1-1; no definite D call. CDR1 is SGHAT, CDR2 FQDESV, per germline (reference sequence). The CDR3 runs to 13 residues. Trimming stripped 2 bases from V and 1 base from J, with 5 bases between.

In this sample, this clone turned up once. The chain is built from TRBV6-5 and TRBJ1-5; no firm D call. V dropped 5 bases and J dropped 9 bases, with 17 bases sitting between them. The CDR3 is 14 amino acids. Germline loops: CDR1 MNHEY, CDR2 SVGAGI. CDR3 region: CASSPRTGRRPQHF. CDR3 bases: TGTGCCAGCAGTCCACGGACCGGGAGACGGCCCCAGCATTTT.

The J gene is TRBJ2-3, the V gene TRBV5-1, with 7 nucleotides matching TRBD1. V shed 2 bases, J shed 0 bases, and the junction held 6 bases outside the gene matches. This CDR3 spans 16 amino acids. CDR1 SGHRS and CDR2 YFSETQ come from the germline V gene. The CDR3 sequence: CASSLSQGSSTDTQYF. The CDR3 DNA reads TGCGCCAGCAGCTTATCACAGGGGTCGAGCACAGATACGCAGTATTTT.

J is TRBJ1-1 and V is TRBV5-5, with TRBD1 matching over 8 bases. Germline trimming cut 5 bases from V and 1 base from J; bases unmatched to any gene: 7. CDR1 is SGHKS, CDR2 YYEKEE, per germline (reference sequence). This CDR3 spans 15 amino acids. This CDR3 reads CASRRPGTGNTEAFF. The CDR3 nucleotides are TGTGCCAGCAGGCGTCCCGGGACAGGGAACACTGAAGCTTTCTTT.

CDR3 sequence: CASSTPGVYEQYF. Here the CDR3 DNA reads TGTGCCAGTAGTACGCCAGGGGTCTACGAGCAGTACTTC. The chain couples TRBV19 to TRBJ2-7; D might be TRBD1 (6 bases). CDR1 LNHDA and CDR2 SQIVND come from the germline V gene (reference sequence). The V end lost 4 bases, the J end lost 3 bases, and 10 bases lay between the germline ends. This CDR3 contains 13 residues.

In this sample, this clone turned up once. CDR3: CSVIPGTGVSGANVLTF. The CDR3 region has the DNA TGCAGCGTCATTCCCGGGACAGGGGTCTCTGGGGCCAACGTCCTGACTTTC. V usage is TRBV29-1 and J usage is TRBJ2-6; 10 nucleotides match TRBD1. V lost 6 bases to trimming and J lost 0 bases; unmatched junction nucleotides: 8. From germline, CDR1 is SQVTM and CDR2 ANQGSEA. The CDR3 runs 17 residues.

The rearrangement joins TRBV2 to TRBJ1-4; TRBD1 might be the D (5 bases). The V gene lost 0 bases and the J gene lost 4 bases, with 9 bases spanning the gap. Germline CDR1 is SNHLY and CDR2 is FYNNEI. The CDR3 is 15 amino acids. As DNA, the CDR3 is TGTGCCAGCAGTGAAGCAGGGACTCATAATGAAAAACTGTTTTTT. It is translated as CASSEAGTHNEKLFF.

This sequence joins TRBV5-6 and TRBJ2-2, with D tentatively TRBD2 (5 bases). V lost 0 bases, J lost 0 bases, and 12 bases lay in between. The CDR3 consists of 17 residues. The germline V gene has CDR1 SGHDT and CDR2 YYEEEE. The CDR3 bases are TGTGCCAGCAGCTTGGCCGGAGGAGGCGCGAACACCGGGGAGCTGTTTTTT. This translates into CASSLAGGGANTGELFF.

The chain uses TRBV28 and TRBJ2-2; 8 bases are a match to TRBD1. V shed 9 bases and J 2 bases; nucleotides not matched to a gene: 5. The length of the CDR3 is 14 residues. Germline V gene data show CDR1 as MDHEN and CDR2 as SYDVKM. This chain's CDR3 is CASNRGANTGELFF. DNA of the CDR3: TGTGCCAGTAACAGGGGGGCTAACACCGGGGAGCTGTTTTTT.

The chain recombines TRBV27 with TRBJ2-5, with 12 bases aligning to TRBD2. V shed 3 bases and J 4 bases; nucleotides not matched to a gene: 12. Germline CDR1 MNHEY, CDR2 SMNVEV (reference sequence). CDR3 size: 18 residues. CDR3 sequence reads: CASSFLGLAGTSPETQYF. In nucleotides, the CDR3 is TGTGCCAGCAGTTTTCTCGGACTAGCGGGGACCAGTCCAGAGACCCAGTACTTC.

This clone has just a few counts. The chain employs TRBV7-2 and TRBJ1-1, with 11 positions matching TRBD1. CDR1 and CDR2 from the germline V gene are SGHTA and FQGNSA. This CDR3 has 15 amino acids. V gave up 1 base and J gave up 7 bases; unmatched junction bases: 5. CDR3 sequence: CASSLVGTGGIEAFF. The CDR3 nucleotides read TGTGCCAGCAGCTTAGTAGGGACAGGGGGGATTGAAGCTTTCTTT.

The chain couples TRBV5-1 to TRBJ1-3; possibly TRBD1 for D (5 bases). The CDR3 length is 16 residues. V was clipped by 0 bases and J by 2 bases, with 12 bases between them. CDR1 is SGHRS, CDR2 YFSETQ, per germline. CDR3 nucleotides: TGCGCCAGCAGCTTGGCGGGGCGGGATCCTGGAAACACCATATATTTT. Its translation: CASSLAGRDPGNTIYF.

The gene calls are TRBV5-1 and TRBJ1-6; tentatively, D is TRBD1 (5 bases). This CDR3 contains 15 residues. The germline V gene encodes CDR1 SGHRS and CDR2 YFSETQ. Trimming removed 0 bases from V and 7 bases from J, with 11 bases in between. Here the CDR3 DNA reads TGCGCCAGCAGCTTGGATCAGGGAATAAATTCACCCCTCCACTTT. It yields the protein CASSLDQGINSPLHF.

The rearrangement joins TRBV6-5 to TRBJ2-1; 12 bases align to TRBD2. The germline V gene encodes CDR1 MNHEY and CDR2 SVGAGI. Trimming cost V 0 bases and J 9 bases; bases outside gene matches: 6. The CDR3 extends over 16 amino acids. DNA of the CDR3: TGTGCCAGCAGTTACTCGACTAGCGGGAGCTTGGGTGAGCAGTTCTTC. Translation: CASSYSTSGSLGEQFF.

The chain couples TRBV6-4 to TRBJ1-6, with 7 nucleotides matching TRBD1. J was trimmed by 7 bases and V by 2 bases; bases with no gene match: 5. The CDR3 is 15 amino acids. Germline lookup yields CDR1 MRHNA and CDR2 SNTAGT. In DNA form, the CDR3 reads TGTGCCAGCAGTGACCCACAGGGGAACAATTCACCCCTCCACTTT. Encoded protein: CASSDPQGNNSPLHF.

This chain links TRBV5-6 with TRBJ1-4; D is ambiguous. Trimming shortened V by 1 base and J by 2 bases, and 9 bases separated the two germline ends. The CDR3 consists of 15 residues. Germline assignment: CDR1 SGHDT and CDR2 YYEEEE. The CDR3 loop is CASSLRRLTNEKLFF. For the CDR3, the DNA is TGTGCCAGCAGCTTGAGGCGGCTGACTAATGAAAAACTGTTTTTT. The complete variable domain, with remaining parts taken from reference TRBV5-6 and TRBJ1-4, reads DAGVTQSPTHLIKTRGQQVTLRCSPKSGHDTVSWYQQALGQGPQFIFQYYEEEERQRGNFPDRFSGHQFPNYSSELNVNALLLGDSALYLCASSLRRLTNEKLFFGSGTQLSVL.

This clone showed up just once. The chain links TRBV25-1 to TRBJ2-7, with D perhaps TRBD1 (6 bases). The CDR3 loop spans 14 amino acids. Trimming left V 5 bases short and J 0 bases short, with 11 bases between. Per the germline V gene, CDR1 is MGHDK and CDR2 is SYGVNS. DNA for the CDR3: TGTGCCAGCAGTACTTGGGACAACTCCTACGAGCAGTACTTC. This gives the protein CASSTWDNSYEQYF.

This CDR3 reads CASSLRLAGGETQYF. The CDR3 bases are TGCGCCAGCAGCTTGAGACTAGCGGGGGGGGAGACCCAGTACTTC. The V call is TRBV5-1, the J call TRBJ2-5, with 14 bases fitting TRBD2. Germline V gene lookup returns CDR1 SGHRS and CDR2 YFSETQ. Losses at the gene ends were 1 base for V and 5 bases for J; bases not matched to a gene: 1. The CDR3 extends over 15 amino acids.

The gene calls are TRBV5-1 and TRBJ2-2; TRBD2 agrees at 7 bases. There are 14 residues in the CDR3. V shed 2 bases, J shed 6 bases, and the junction held 4 bases outside the gene matches. CDR1 SGHRS and CDR2 YFSETQ come from the germline V gene. The CDR3 is CASSLAGSAGELFF. The DNA of the CDR3 is TGCGCCAGCAGCTTAGCGGGATCCGCCGGGGAGCTGTTTTTT.

V is TRBV28 and J is TRBJ2-2; 12 bases fit TRBD2. The CDR3 is 16 amino acids. Germline CDR1 and CDR2: MDHEN and SYDVKM. Germline trimming cut 4 bases from V and 5 bases from J; bases unmatched to any gene: 5. CDR3 coding DNA: TGTGCCAGCAGTTCCGCCGGACTAGCGGGAACCGGGGAGCTGTTTTTT. It specifies CASSSAGLAGTGELFF.

This rearrangement joins TRBV19 to TRBJ1-2, with D perhaps matching TRBD1 (6 bases). The CDR3 runs 15 residues. V lost 7 bases, J lost 2 bases, and 17 bases lay in between. Looked up from germline, CDR1 is LNHDA and CDR2 is SQIVND (reference sequence). CDR3 nucleotide sequence: TGTGCCAGTATGGGGGCAGACCTTCAGAACTATGGCTACACCTTC. Its protein product is CASMGADLQNYGYTF.

This chain uses TRBV7-2 with TRBJ1-5; D unclear. Germline V gene data show CDR1 as SGHTA and CDR2 as FQGNSA. CDR3 size: 15 residues. Trimming shortened V by 2 bases and J by 3 bases, and 11 bases separated the two germline ends. Here the CDR3 DNA reads TGTGCCAGCAGCTTATTGTGGGGAGTCAATCAGCCCCAGCATTTT. Its protein product is CASSLLWGVNQPQHF.

The chain couples TRBV18 to TRBJ1-2, with 7 bases aligning to TRBD1. V lost 3 bases and J lost 4; bases outside the gene matches: 8. CDR1 is KGHSH, CDR2 LQKENI, per germline. The CDR3 spans 15 residues. CDR3 residues: CASSPKTGIAYGYTF. Written as DNA, the CDR3 is TGTGCCAGCTCACCTAAGACAGGGATCGCCTATGGCTACACCTTC.